This entry describes one T cell receptor (beta chain). Controls were healthy donors (matched for age and sex). The data originate from a study of CD8 T cells in Susac syndrome. Random hexamers served to reverse transcribe about 0.45 to 1 ug RNA. Via MiXCR, TCRdb re-called the immunoSEQ multiplex PCR reads, giving one row per CDR3 protein. The sample has some 180,000 distinct CDR3 sequences; roughly 92% are singletons. Per germline, CDR1 SGHTA and CDR2 FQGNSA. This CDR3 has 15 amino acids. V was cut by 5 bases and J by 5 bases, with 18 bases left in between. The TCR comes from a human donor in good health. The specimen sequenced was CD4+ T cells from PBMCs. The V gene is TRBV7-2, the J gene TRBJ1-1, with a tentative D call TRBD1 (5 bases). The CDR3 DNA reads as TGTGCCAGCAGCCCACCCTCCGGGGGTAGGACTGAAGCTTTCTTT. Its protein is CASSPPSGGRTEAFF.